One sample yielded the 23 T cell receptor beta chains listed below, sequenced in a study of blood T cell repertoires in COVID-19. TCRdb keeps only in-frame clones here, not all; method: immunoSEQ multiplex PCR. This sample has fewer than 200,000 clones, with 65% to 90% found just once. Material for sequencing was PBMCs or T cells enriched from blood (not recorded which). The receptors here all came from a woman aged 55-69 years with acute COVID-19.

This chain connects TRBV5-5 to TRBJ1-6, with 9 bases matching TRBD1. The CDR3 runs to 17 residues. V lost 2 bases to trimming and J lost 2 bases; unmatched junction nucleotides: 5. Germline V gene data show CDR1 as SGHKS and CDR2 as YYEKEE (reference sequence). As DNA, the CDR3 is TGTGCCAGCAGCTTAGGGACAGGGAGAACCTATAATTCACCCCTCCACTTT. It translates to CASSLGTGRTYNSPLHF.

With respect to this clone: The sample carries other DNA sequences with the same CDR3. The J gene is TRBJ1-6, the V gene TRBV28; TRBD1 agrees at 7 bases. There are 13 residues in the CDR3. CDR1 and CDR2 from the germline V gene are MDHEN and SYDVKM. V dropped 8 bases and J dropped 7; count of bases not matched to a gene: 5. This CDR3 is CASRQGYNSPLHF. The CDR3 DNA sequence: TGTGCCAGCCGACAGGGATACAATTCACCCCTCCACTTT.

The J gene is TRBJ2-1, the V gene TRBV7-9, with TRBD2 matching 9 bases. Germline trimming cut 5 bases from V and 8 bases from J; bases unmatched to any gene: 13. The CDR3 has 16 residues. CDR1 is SEHNR, CDR2 FQNEAQ, per germline (reference sequence). The CDR3 nucleotides are TGTGCCAGCAGCCCAGGTCGTGTTAGCGGGAGCGATGAGCAGTTCTTC. It encodes CASSPGRVSGSDEQFF. The complete variable domain, with remaining parts taken from reference TRBV7-9 and TRBJ2-1, reads DTGVSQNPRHKITKRGQNVTFRCDPISEHNRLYWYRQTLGQGPEFLTYFQNEAQLEKSRLLSDRFSAERPKGSFSTLEIQRTEQGDSAMYLCASSPGRVSGSDEQFFGPGTRLTVL.

In its sample, this clone was seen once. The chain combines TRBV5-5 with TRBJ1-1; possible D gene TRBD1, 6 bases. The CDR3 totals 14 residues. Germline V gene data show CDR1 as SGHKS and CDR2 as YYEKEE (reference sequence). Deletions cut 4 bases from V and 5 bases from J, with 15 bases between. The CDR3 nucleotides read TGTGCCAGCAGCCCTCAGGGGTTGGGTACTGAAGCTTTCTTT. This gives the protein CASSPQGLGTEAFF.

CDR3 nucleotide sequence: TGTGCCACCAGCAGAGATCGGGGGGTCAATCAGCCCCAGCATTTT. It encodes CATSRDRGVNQPQHF. This chain links TRBV15 with TRBJ1-5; D possibly corresponds to TRBD1 (5 bases). The V and J ends lost 0 bases and 3 bases respectively, with 9 bases between them. The CDR3 is 15 residues long. Per germline, CDR1 LNHNV and CDR2 YYDKDF (reference sequence).

The gene calls are TRBV3-1 (or the pseudogene TRBV3-2) and TRBJ1-3; 7 bases fit TRBD1. The J segment lost 2 bases and the V segment lost 1 base, leaving 8 bases of the junction unmatched. CDR3 length equals 17 residues. CDR1 is LGHDT and CDR2 is YNNKEL in the germline V gene (reference sequence). The CDR3 sequence is CASSQGFDRAAGNTIYF. CDR3 DNA sequence: TGTGCCAGCAGCCAAGGTTTCGACAGGGCGGCTGGAAACACCATATATTTT.

The V and J genes are TRBV4-3 and TRBJ2-3, with 9 nucleotides matching TRBD1. V shed 4 bases and J 4 bases; nucleotides not matched to a gene: 3. The CDR3 is 14 residues long. CDR1 is LGHNA and CDR2 is YSLEER in the germline V gene. CDR3 in DNA: TGCGCCAGCAGCCTGACAGGGGGTGCAGATACGCAGTATTTT. Amino acids: CASSLTGGADTQYF.

This chain links TRBV4-3 with TRBJ1-2; possibly TRBD1 for D (5 bases). Germline V gene data show CDR1 as LGHNA and CDR2 as YSLEER. V lost 3 bases and J 4 bases, leaving 15 bases between the germline ends. The CDR3 extends over 15 amino acids. The CDR3 is CASSQGGEGGYGYTF. The CDR3 nucleotides are TGCGCCAGCAGCCAGGGGGGGGAGGGAGGCTATGGCTACACCTTC.

V gene TRBV6-5 combines with J gene TRBJ1-2; perhaps TRBD1 as D (6 bases). The germline V gene has CDR1 MNHEY and CDR2 SVGAGI. The CDR3 contains 15 residues. V shed 2 bases and J shed 0 bases, with 10 bases lying between them. The CDR3 reads CASSYGQGTNYGYTF. The CDR3 nucleotides are TGTGCCAGCAGTTACGGTCAGGGGACTAACTATGGCTACACCTTC.

The CDR3 sequence is CASSKWASPLQTGTKWALEAFF. The CDR3 bases are TGTGCCAGCAGCAAATGGGCCTCCCCCCTACAGACAGGGACCAAGTGGGCGCTTGAAGCTTTCTTT. This chain links TRBV21-1 with TRBJ1-1; the D call of TRBD1 is as the table states it, not checked on the DNA. TRBV21-1 is a documented pseudogene. The CDR3 is 22 amino acids.

J is TRBJ1-1 and V is TRBV6-2 or TRBV6-3, with 7 bases fitting TRBD1. The CDR3 is 13 residues long. Germline V gene data show CDR1 as MNHEY and CDR2 as SVGEGT. V gave up 5 bases and J gave up 11 bases; unmatched junction bases: 11. The CDR3 sequence: CASSTLPGQPAFF. CDR3 sequence (DNA): TGTGCCAGCAGTACTCTACCGGGACAGCCCGCTTTCTTT.

The DNA of the CDR3 is TGTGCCAGCTCACCACCAATTGGGTTAGCGAGGAGATACACCGGGGAGCTGTTTTTT. Translating it yields CASSPPIGLARRYTGELFF. The gene calls are TRBV18 and TRBJ2-2, with D maybe TRBD2 (5 bases). Trimming removed 0 bases at V and 3 bases at J, with 20 bases between. This CDR3 is 19 amino acids long. Germline V gives CDR1 KGHSH, CDR2 LQKENI.

This chain links TRBV5-1 with TRBJ1-2, with 7 bases lining up with TRBD1. CDR1 is SGHRS, CDR2 YFSETQ, per germline. V dropped 4 bases and J dropped 0; count of bases not matched to a gene: 6. This CDR3 spans 15 amino acids. The CDR3: CASSAGTVANYGYTF. The CDR3 region has the DNA TGCGCCAGCAGCGCCGGGACAGTCGCTAACTATGGCTACACCTTC.

This clone is a singleton in its sample. The chain couples TRBV19 to TRBJ2-1; D is perhaps TRBD1 (6 bases). The germline V gene encodes CDR1 LNHDA and CDR2 SQIVND (reference sequence). This CDR3 is 18 amino acids long. V lost 2 bases and J 9 bases, leaving 26 bases between the germline ends. In DNA form, the CDR3 reads TGTGCCAGTAGTATAACCCCTTCACCCCGGGACCCGACAGGTGAGCAGTTCTTC. The encoded protein is CASSITPSPRDPTGEQFF. The full variable domain, in which reference TRBV19 and TRBJ2-1 provide the parts outside the CDR3, is DGGITQSPKYLFRKEGQNVTLSCEQNLNHDAMYWYRQDPGQGLRLIYYSQIVNDFQKGDIAEGYSVSREKKESFPLTVTSAQKNPTAFYLCASSITPSPRDPTGEQFFGPGTRLTVL.

This chain links TRBV18 with TRBJ2-7, with TRBD1 matching over 7 bases. From germline, CDR1 is KGHSH and CDR2 LQKENI. Unmatched junction bases numbered 2, after V lost 3 bases and J lost 3 bases. CDR3 length: 13 residues. The CDR3 spells CASSPPGGYEQYF. The CDR3 DNA reads TGTGCCAGCTCACCGCCAGGGGGCTACGAGCAGTACTTC.

DNA for the CDR3: TGTGCCAGCAGCTTAGAAGGAGGGTTGGGGGATGAAGCTTTCTTT. Translating gives CASSLEGGLGDEAFF. The chain is built from TRBV7-2 and TRBJ1-1; possible D gene TRBD1, 5 bases. Germline CDR1 is SGHTA and CDR2 is FQGNSA. The V end was cut by 1 base, the J end by 7 bases, with 16 bases between. The CDR3 loop spans 15 amino acids.

The chain uses TRBV7-9 and TRBJ2-1, with unresolved D. Germline CDR1 is SEHNR and CDR2 is FQNEAQ (reference sequence). The CDR3 contains 16 residues. The germline V and J ends were trimmed by 5 bases and 3 bases, with 17 bases remaining between them. CDR3 amino acids: CASSPGPQIFYNEQFF. The DNA of the CDR3 is TGTGCCAGCAGCCCTGGGCCCCAGATATTCTACAATGAGCAGTTCTTC.

The rearrangement joins TRBV6-5 to TRBJ1-1, with 8 bases identical to TRBD1. CDR1 is MNHEY, CDR2 SVGAGI, per germline. V trimming: 5 bases; J trimming: 4 bases; junction bases outside the gene matches: 9. The CDR3 runs to 15 residues. The CDR3, as DNA: TGTGCCAGCAGTCCAGGGGGCCGGGTTATCACTGAAGCTTTCTTT. Translation: CASSPGGRVITEAFF.

This sequence joins TRBV12-3 or TRBV12-4 and TRBJ1-4; D uncertain. V shed 7 bases and J shed 3 bases, with 6 bases lying between them. The CDR3 contains 12 residues. The CDR3 DNA reads TGTGCCAGCACCGTGTCTAATGAAAAACTGTTTTTT. Translation: CASTVSNEKLFF.

The rearrangement uses TRBV11-2 and TRBJ1-3, with D maybe TRBD1 (6 bases). V was cut by 8 bases and J by 2 bases, with 13 bases left in between. The germline CDR1 and CDR2 sequences are SGHAT and FQNNGV. CDR3 length: 14 amino acids. The DNA of the CDR3 is TGTGCCAGCGCCCAGGGGAGGGCTGGAAACACCATATATTTT. Translation gives CASAQGRAGNTIYF.

This clone was detected only a few times. This sequence joins TRBV7-8 and TRBJ2-1; 9 bases are shared with TRBD2. CDR1 and CDR2 from the germline V gene are SGHVS and FQNEAQ. V lost 5 bases to trimming and J lost 7 bases; unmatched junction nucleotides: 12. The CDR3 spans 16 residues. The DNA of the CDR3 is TGTGCCAGCAGCATAACCTCGGGGACTAGCTGGAATGAGCAGTTCTTC. Translating gives CASSITSGTSWNEQFF.

This clone was counted a few times. The rearrangement uses TRBV7-9 and TRBJ2-3, with 9 bases matching TRBD2. The CDR3 length is 16 residues. The J segment lost 0 bases and the V segment lost 5 bases, leaving 6 bases of the junction unmatched. Germline CDR1 is SEHNR and CDR2 is FQNEAQ (reference sequence). The CDR3 protein is CASSPGTSSSTDTQYF. The CDR3, as DNA: TGTGCCAGCAGCCCAGGGACTAGCTCTAGCACAGATACGCAGTATTTT.

CDR3 in amino acids: CASSQDGQGGSSEQFF. As DNA, the CDR3 is TGCGCCAGCAGCCAAGATGGGCAGGGGGGAAGTAGTGAGCAGTTCTTC. This sequence joins TRBV4-3 and TRBJ2-1; TRBD1 is a possible D gene (7 bases). In germline, CDR1 is LGHNA, CDR2 YSLEER. The CDR3 is 16 amino acids. Deletions cut 0 bases from V and 9 bases from J, with 18 bases between.